One and the same sample provided the 14 T cell receptor beta chains below, sequenced in a study of blood T cell repertoires in COVID-19. Profiled with immunoSEQ multiplex PCR; TCRdb holds only in-frame clones, not every one. The repertoire includes about 240,000 clones, about 88% of them detected once, and over 6% sits in the top ten. Material: peripheral blood. The receptors stem from a woman in her 70s with active or convalescent COVID-19.

The chain recombines TRBV10-2 with TRBJ1-4; D possibly corresponds to TRBD1 (6 bases). V lost 3 bases, J lost 9 bases, and 11 bases lay in between. The CDR3 consists of 13 residues. CDR1 WSHSY and CDR2 SAAADI come from the germline V gene. DNA for the CDR3: TGCGCCAGCAGTGAAGAACAGGGCAAAAAACTGTTTTTT. It yields the protein CASSEEQGKKLFF.

The V and J genes are TRBV10-3 and TRBJ2-3, with a possible D match to TRBD2 (6 bases). Trimming left V 8 bases short and J 0 bases short, with 12 bases between. Germline lookup yields CDR1 ENHRY and CDR2 SYGVKD. CDR3 length: 14 amino acids. CDR3 loop: CAIGAGSSTDTQYF. In DNA form, the CDR3 reads TGTGCCATCGGTGCGGGGTCTAGCACAGATACGCAGTATTTT.

This chain connects TRBV7-3 to TRBJ2-1; maybe TRBD2 (5 bases). V lost 3 bases and J lost 4, with 10 bases in between. The length of the CDR3 is 14 residues. CDR1 is SGHTA and CDR2 is FQGTGA in the germline V gene. The CDR3 loop reads CASSFGLTYNEQFF. The DNA for the CDR3 is TGTGCCAGCAGCTTTGGACTGACATACAATGAGCAGTTCTTC.

The chain couples TRBV7-7 to TRBJ2-3; tentatively, D is TRBD1 or TRBD2 (6 bases each). The V gene's germline CDR1 is SSHAT and CDR2 FNYEAQ (reference sequence). The CDR3 consists of 15 residues. V dropped 5 bases and J dropped 0 bases, with 12 bases sitting between them. CDR3 sequence: CASSIGGGSTDTQYF. The CDR3 DNA reads TGTGCCAGCAGCATAGGAGGGGGAAGCACAGATACGCAGTATTTT.

The chain couples TRBV7-9 to TRBJ1-2; D not resolved. The germline CDR1 and CDR2 sequences are SEHNR and FQNEAQ (reference sequence). The CDR3 has 15 amino acids. Trimming took off 1 base at V and 0 bases at J, with 9 bases between the two ends. CDR3 in amino acids: CASSLDYIANYGYTF. CDR3 bases: TGTGCCAGCAGCTTAGATTACATTGCTAACTATGGCTACACCTTC.

CDR3 coding DNA: TGTGCCAGACTAACAGCGGGGAGTGGGGCCAACGTCCTGACTTTC. Its protein is CARLTAGSGANVLTF. This sequence joins TRBV7-9 and TRBJ2-6; 7 nucleotides agree with TRBD2. The length of the CDR3 is 15 residues. The ends lost 9 bases at V and 3 bases at J; junction bases unmatched: 8. Germline V lookup: CDR1 SEHNR, CDR2 FQNEAQ (reference sequence).

This chain connects TRBV6-2 or TRBV6-3 to TRBJ2-2; tentative D call: TRBD1 (6 bases). Per the germline V gene, CDR1 is MNHEY and CDR2 is SVGEGT. This CDR3 spans 14 amino acids. With 6 bases removed from V and 2 bases from J, the gap between germline ends came to 10 bases. The CDR3 spells CASSRDTNTGELFF. The DNA of the CDR3 is TGTGCCAGCAGCCGGGACACTAACACCGGGGAGCTGTTTTTT.

Comment on this clone: The same CDR3 is also encoded by other DNA sequences in this sample. This chain uses TRBV20-1 with TRBJ1-3; D is perhaps TRBD1 (5 bases). The CDR3 totals 11 residues. Germline V CDR1 and CDR2: DFQATT, SNEGSKA (reference sequence). V lost 5 bases and J lost 4, with 6 bases in between. The CDR3 here is CSAGGGNTIYF. The CDR3 DNA reads TGCAGTGCTGGGGGGGGAAACACCATATATTTT.

The genes are TRBV2 and TRBJ2-7; 10 nucleotides align to TRBD1. The trim removed 8 bases at V and 3 bases at J, leaving 4 bases unmatched. Germline CDR1 and CDR2: SNHLY and FYNNEI. This CDR3 region has 13 residues. As DNA, the CDR3 is TGTGCCAGCGGCGGGACAGGGGTCTACGAGCAGTACTTC. Its translation is CASGGTGVYEQYF.

The V and J genes are TRBV6-2 or TRBV6-3 and TRBJ2-7; TRBD1 aligns across 7 bases. Germline V lookup: CDR1 MNHEY, CDR2 SVGEGT. The V segment lost 2 bases and the J segment 0 bases; nucleotides outside the gene matches: 4. The CDR3 consists of 15 residues. The CDR3 region is CASSYLGQRSYEQYF. The CDR3 DNA reads as TGTGCCAGCAGTTACCTGGGACAGCGCTCCTACGAGCAGTACTTC.

The chain uses TRBV2 and TRBJ2-7, with a weak D call TRBD2 (5 bases). Germline lookup yields CDR1 SNHLY and CDR2 FYNNEI. The V and J ends lost 8 bases and 1 base respectively, with 6 bases between them. The length of the CDR3 is 11 residues. The CDR3 DNA is TGTGCCAGCGCGGGTTCCTACGAGCAGTACTTC. It encodes CASAGSYEQYF.

This chain links TRBV27 with TRBJ1-3; D perhaps matches TRBD1 (5 bases). The V gene lost 6 bases and the J gene lost 4 bases, with 19 bases spanning the gap. The germline V gene encodes CDR1 MNHEY and CDR2 SMNVEV (reference sequence). This CDR3 comprises 16 residues. CDR3 sequence (DNA): TGTGCCAGCAGGCCAACTCAGGGTTTGGGGGGAAACACCATATATTTT. It is translated as CASRPTQGLGGNTIYF.

The chain combines TRBV12-3 or TRBV12-4 with TRBJ2-1; a possible D gene is TRBD2 (7 bases). The ends were cut back, 8 bases at V and 10 bases at J, with 18 bases in the middle. The CDR3 consists of 13 residues. In nucleotides, the CDR3 is TGTGCCAGCGAGGGGGGGCGGGGGAAGGAGCAGTTCTTC. Residues: CASEGGRGKEQFF.

The chain links TRBV7-9 to TRBJ1-6, with D maybe TRBD1 (6 bases). The CDR3 is made up of 14 amino acids. The germline V gene encodes CDR1 SEHNR and CDR2 FQNEAQ (reference sequence). The ends were cut back, 4 bases at V and 13 bases at J, with 17 bases in the middle. The CDR3 DNA follows: TGTGCCAGCAGCTACGGGACACCTAAAAGTCCCCTCCACTTT. Residues: CASSYGTPKSPLHF.